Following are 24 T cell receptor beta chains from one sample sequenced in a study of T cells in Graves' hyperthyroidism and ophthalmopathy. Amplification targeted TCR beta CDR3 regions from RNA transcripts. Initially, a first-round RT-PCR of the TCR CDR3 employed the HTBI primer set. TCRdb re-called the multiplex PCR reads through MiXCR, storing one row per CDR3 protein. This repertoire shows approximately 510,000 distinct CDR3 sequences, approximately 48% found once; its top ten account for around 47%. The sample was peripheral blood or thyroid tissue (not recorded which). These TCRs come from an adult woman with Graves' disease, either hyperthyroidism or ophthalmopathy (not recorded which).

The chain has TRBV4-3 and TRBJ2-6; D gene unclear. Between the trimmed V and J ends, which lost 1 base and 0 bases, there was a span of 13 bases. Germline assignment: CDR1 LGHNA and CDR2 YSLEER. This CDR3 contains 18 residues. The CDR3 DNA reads TGCGCCAGCAGCCAAGGAGCCCAGACCGCCTCTGGGGCCAACGTCCTGACTTTC. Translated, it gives CASSQGAQTASGANVLTF.

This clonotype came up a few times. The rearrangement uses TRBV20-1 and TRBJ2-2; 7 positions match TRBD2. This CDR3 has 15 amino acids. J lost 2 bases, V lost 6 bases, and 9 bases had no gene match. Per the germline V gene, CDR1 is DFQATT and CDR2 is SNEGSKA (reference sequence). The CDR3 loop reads CSAPSLAENTGELFF. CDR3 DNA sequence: TGCAGTGCCCCGTCCCTAGCGGAAAACACCGGGGAGCTGTTTTTT.

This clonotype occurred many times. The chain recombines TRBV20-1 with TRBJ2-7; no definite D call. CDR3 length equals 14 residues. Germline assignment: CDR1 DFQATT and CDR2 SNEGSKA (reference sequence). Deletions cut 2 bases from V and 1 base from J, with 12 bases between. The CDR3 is CSARLVRGSYEQYF. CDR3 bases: TGCAGTGCTAGATTGGTCCGTGGGTCCTACGAGCAGTACTTC.

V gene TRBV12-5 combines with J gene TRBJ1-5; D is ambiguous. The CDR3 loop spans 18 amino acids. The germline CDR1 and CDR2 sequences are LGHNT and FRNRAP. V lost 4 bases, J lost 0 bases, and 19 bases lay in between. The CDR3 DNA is TGTGCTAGTGGTTATTGCCAGGTTTTTGTTTATAGCAATCAGCCCCAGCATTTT. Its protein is CASGYCQVFVYSNQPQHF.

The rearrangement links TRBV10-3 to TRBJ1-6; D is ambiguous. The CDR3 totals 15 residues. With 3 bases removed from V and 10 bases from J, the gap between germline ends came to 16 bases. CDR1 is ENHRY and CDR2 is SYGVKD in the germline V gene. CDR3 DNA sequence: TGTGCCATCAGTGAAAGGTTGGCAGACGGATCACCCCTCCACTTT. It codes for CAISERLADGSPLHF.

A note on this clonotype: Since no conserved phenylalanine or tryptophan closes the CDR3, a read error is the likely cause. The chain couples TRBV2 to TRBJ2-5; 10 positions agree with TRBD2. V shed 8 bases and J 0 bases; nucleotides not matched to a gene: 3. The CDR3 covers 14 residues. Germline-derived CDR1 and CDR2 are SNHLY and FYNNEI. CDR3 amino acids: CASPSGGYQETQYL. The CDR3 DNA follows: TGTGCCAGCCCTAGCGGGGGATACCAAGAGACCCAGTACCTC.

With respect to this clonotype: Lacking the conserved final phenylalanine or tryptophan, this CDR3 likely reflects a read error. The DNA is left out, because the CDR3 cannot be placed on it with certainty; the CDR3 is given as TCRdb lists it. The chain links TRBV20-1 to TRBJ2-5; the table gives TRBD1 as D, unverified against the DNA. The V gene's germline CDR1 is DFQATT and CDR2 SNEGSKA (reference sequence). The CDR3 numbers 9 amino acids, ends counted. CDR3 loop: CSARGDSLL.

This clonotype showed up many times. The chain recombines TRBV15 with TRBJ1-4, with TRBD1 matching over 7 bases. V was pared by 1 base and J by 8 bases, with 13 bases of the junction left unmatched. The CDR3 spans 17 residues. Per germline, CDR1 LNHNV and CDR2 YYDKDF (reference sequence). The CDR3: CATSRGNAGGRGEKLFF. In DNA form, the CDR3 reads TGTGCCACCAGCAGAGGGAATGCAGGGGGACGGGGAGAAAAACTGTTTTTT.

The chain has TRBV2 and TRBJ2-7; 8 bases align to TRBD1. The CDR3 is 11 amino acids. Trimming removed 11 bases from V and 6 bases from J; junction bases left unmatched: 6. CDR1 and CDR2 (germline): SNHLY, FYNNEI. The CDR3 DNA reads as TGTGCCGGTGGACAGGGCTTCGAGCAGTACTTC. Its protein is CAGGQGFEQYF. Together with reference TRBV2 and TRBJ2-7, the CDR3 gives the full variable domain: EPEVTQTPSHQVTQMGQEVILRCVPISNHLYFYWYRQILGQKVEFLVSFYNNEISEKSEIFDDQFSVERPDGSNFTLKIRSTKLEDSAMYFCAGGQGFEQYFGPGTRLTVT.

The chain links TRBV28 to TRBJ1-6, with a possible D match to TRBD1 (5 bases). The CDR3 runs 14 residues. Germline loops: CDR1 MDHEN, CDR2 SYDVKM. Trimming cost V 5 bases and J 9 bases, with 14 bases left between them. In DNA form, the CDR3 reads TGTGCCAGCAGTAATACTGGGACGCGTTCACCCCTCCACTTT. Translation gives CASSNTGTRSPLHF.

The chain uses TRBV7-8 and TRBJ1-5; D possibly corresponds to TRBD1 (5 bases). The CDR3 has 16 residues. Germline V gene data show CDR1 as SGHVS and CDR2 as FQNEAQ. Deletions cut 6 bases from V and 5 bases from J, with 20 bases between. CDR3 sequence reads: CASSITTGTNYQPQHF. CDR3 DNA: TGTGCCAGCAGTATCACCACCGGGACTAACTATCAGCCCCAGCATTTT.

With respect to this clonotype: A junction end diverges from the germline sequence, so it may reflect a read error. CDR3 sequence reads: CASSEKTGGNGKLFF. The CDR3 nucleotides are TGTGCCAGCAGTGAAAAGACAGGGGGCAATGGAAAACTGTTTTTT. This rearrangement joins TRBV2 to TRBJ1-4; 10 bases align to TRBD1. The CDR3 runs 15 residues. CDR1 SNHLY and CDR2 FYNNEI come from the germline V gene.

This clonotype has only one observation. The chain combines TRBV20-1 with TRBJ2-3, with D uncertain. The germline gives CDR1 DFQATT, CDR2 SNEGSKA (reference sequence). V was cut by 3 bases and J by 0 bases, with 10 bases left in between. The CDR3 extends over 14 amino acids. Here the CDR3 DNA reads TGCAGTGCTAGCGTCATGGATAGCACAGATACGCAGTATTTT. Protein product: CSASVMDSTDTQYF.

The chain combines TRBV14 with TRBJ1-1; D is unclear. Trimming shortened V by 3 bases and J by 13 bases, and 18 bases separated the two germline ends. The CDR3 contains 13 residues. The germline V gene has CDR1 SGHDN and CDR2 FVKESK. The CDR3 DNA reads TGTGCCAGCAGCCACACGTTGGACCCTCGTGGTTTCTTT. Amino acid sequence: CASSHTLDPRGFF.

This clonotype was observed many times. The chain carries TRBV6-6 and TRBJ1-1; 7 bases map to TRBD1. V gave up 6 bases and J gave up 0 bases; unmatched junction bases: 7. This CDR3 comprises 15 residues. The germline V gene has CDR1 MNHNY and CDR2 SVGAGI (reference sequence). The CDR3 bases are TGTGCCAGCAGCAGAGAGGGACAGATGAACACTGAAGCTTTCTTT. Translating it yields CASSREGQMNTEAFF.

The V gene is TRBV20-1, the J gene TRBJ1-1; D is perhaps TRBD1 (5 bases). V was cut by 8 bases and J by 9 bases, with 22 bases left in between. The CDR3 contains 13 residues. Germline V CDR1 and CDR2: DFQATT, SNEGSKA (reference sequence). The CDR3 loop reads CSKRDLTVGQAFF. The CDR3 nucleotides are TGCAGTAAAAGAGATTTGACAGTGGGCCAAGCTTTCTTT.

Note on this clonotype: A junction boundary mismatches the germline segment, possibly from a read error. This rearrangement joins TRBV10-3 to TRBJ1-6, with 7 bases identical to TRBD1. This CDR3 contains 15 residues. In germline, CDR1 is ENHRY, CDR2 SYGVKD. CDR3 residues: CAIRESPTGRSPLHF. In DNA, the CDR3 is TGTGCCATCAGAGAGTCCCCGACAGGGCGCTCACCCCTCCACTTT.

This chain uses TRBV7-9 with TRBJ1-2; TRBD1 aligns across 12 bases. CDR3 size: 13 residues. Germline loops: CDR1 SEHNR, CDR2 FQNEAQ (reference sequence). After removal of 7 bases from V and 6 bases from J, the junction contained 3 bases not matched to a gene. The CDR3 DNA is TGTGCCAGCACCGGGACAGGGGGCCATGGCTACACCTTC. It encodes CASTGTGGHGYTF.

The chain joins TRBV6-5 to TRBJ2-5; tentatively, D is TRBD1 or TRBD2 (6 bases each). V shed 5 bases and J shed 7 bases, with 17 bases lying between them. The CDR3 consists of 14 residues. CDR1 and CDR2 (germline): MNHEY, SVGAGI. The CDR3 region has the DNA TGTGCCAGCAGTGCCGAGGTCAGGGGAGGGACCCAGTACTTC. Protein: CASSAEVRGGTQYF.

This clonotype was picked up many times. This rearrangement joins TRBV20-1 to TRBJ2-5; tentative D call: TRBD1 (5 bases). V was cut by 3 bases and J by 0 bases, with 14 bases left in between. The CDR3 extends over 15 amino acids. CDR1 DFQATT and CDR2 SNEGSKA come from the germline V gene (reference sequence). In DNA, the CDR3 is TGCAGTGCTAGTTCGGCAGGGCAGTACCAAGAGACCCAGTACTTC. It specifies CSASSAGQYQETQYF.

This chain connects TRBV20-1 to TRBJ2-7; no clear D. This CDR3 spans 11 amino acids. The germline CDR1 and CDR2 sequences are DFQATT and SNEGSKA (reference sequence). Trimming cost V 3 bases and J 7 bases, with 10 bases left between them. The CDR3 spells CSASTESEQYF. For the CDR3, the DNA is TGCAGTGCTAGTACAGAATCAGAGCAGTACTTC.

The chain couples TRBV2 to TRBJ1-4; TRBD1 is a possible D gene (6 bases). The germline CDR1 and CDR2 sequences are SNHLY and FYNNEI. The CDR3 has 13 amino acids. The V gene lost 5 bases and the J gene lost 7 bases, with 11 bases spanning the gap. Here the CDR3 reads CASSFTTGEKLFF. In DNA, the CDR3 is TGTGCCAGCAGTTTTACGACAGGTGAAAAACTGTTTTTT.

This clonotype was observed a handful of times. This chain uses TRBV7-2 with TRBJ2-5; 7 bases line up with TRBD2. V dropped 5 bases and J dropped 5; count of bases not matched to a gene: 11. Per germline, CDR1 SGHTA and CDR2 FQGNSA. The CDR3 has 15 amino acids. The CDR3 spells CASSRGESPGETQYF. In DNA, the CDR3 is TGTGCCAGCAGCCGGGGGGAGAGTCCGGGGGAGACCCAGTACTTC. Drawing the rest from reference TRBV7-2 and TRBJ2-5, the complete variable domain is GAGVSQSPSNKVTEKGKDVELRCDPISGHTALYWYRQSLGQGLEFLIYFQGNSAPDKSGLPSDRFSAERTGGSVSTLTIQRTQQEDSAVYLCASSRGESPGETQYFGPGTRLLVL.

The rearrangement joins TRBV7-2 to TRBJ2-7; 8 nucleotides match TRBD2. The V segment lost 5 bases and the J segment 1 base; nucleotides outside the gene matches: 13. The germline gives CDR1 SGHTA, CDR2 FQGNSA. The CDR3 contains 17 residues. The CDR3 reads CASSPLFAGGLSYEQYF. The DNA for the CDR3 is TGTGCCAGCAGCCCCTTATTCGCGGGAGGCTTGTCCTACGAGCAGTACTTC.